The 30 T cell receptor beta chains below come from one sample, sequenced in a study of cytomegalovirus exposure and HLA in healthy donors. The primer mix had 60 Vbeta and 13 Jbeta primers. TCRdb's table, derived via immunoSEQ multiplex PCR, lists solely in-frame clones and lacks some. The top ten hold around 1.9% of the sample, which has about 210,000 clones, approximately 79% seen once. The sample was PBMCs. The receptors stem from a male donor in good health and CMV-seronegative.

This clone was detected only once. V and J are TRBV11-3 and TRBJ2-1, with 9 bases lining up with TRBD1. CDR3 length equals 15 residues. Trimming removed 4 bases from V and 9 bases from J; junction bases left unmatched: 10. Per germline, CDR1 SGHNT and CDR2 YENEEA. In DNA, the CDR3 is TGTGCCAGCAGCTCCCCGGGACAGGGATTGAGTGAGCAGTTCTTC. Translation gives CASSSPGQGLSEQFF.

This clone was counted only a few times. The chain uses TRBV28 and TRBJ1-3; possible D gene TRBD1, 5 bases. V shed 4 bases and J shed 4 bases, with 11 bases lying between them. This CDR3 is built from 14 residues. CDR1 is MDHEN, CDR2 SYDVKM, per germline. CDR3 residues: CASSSVRTGNTIYF. The CDR3 region has the DNA TGTGCCAGCAGTTCCGTAAGGACAGGAAACACCATATATTTT.

Comments on this clone: Sequence at one end of the junction differs from germline and may be a read error. The V and J genes are TRBV18 and TRBJ1-2; perhaps TRBD1 as D (6 bases). This CDR3 region has 15 residues. The germline gives CDR1 KGHSH, CDR2 LQKENI. As DNA, the CDR3 is TGTGCCGGCTCACCACCGTCAGTCAGGGGCTATGGCTACACCTTC. The encoded protein is CAGSPPSVRGYGYTF.

This chain uses TRBV5-6 with TRBJ1-4; 8 nucleotides match TRBD1. V lost 2 bases and J lost 8; bases outside the gene matches: 8. There are 15 residues in the CDR3. CDR1 and CDR2 (germline): SGHDT, YYEEEE. The CDR3 coding sequence is TGTGCCAGCAGCTTCCGGGACAGGAGAGGAGAAAAACTGTTTTTT. Its translation: CASSFRDRRGEKLFF.

This clone was detected only a few times. The chain links TRBV30 to TRBJ1-2, with no clear D. CDR1 is GTSNPN, CDR2 SVGIG, per germline (reference sequence). This CDR3 spans 12 amino acids. Trimming pared 3 bases from V and 5 bases from J, leaving 10 bases between. The CDR3 region is CAWRRREYGYTF. Written as DNA, the CDR3 is TGTGCCTGGAGACGTAGAGAGTATGGCTACACCTTC.

This clone was seen only a few times. The V gene is TRBV6-6, the J gene TRBJ1-1, with 7 bases identical to TRBD1. J gave up 0 bases and V 6 bases, and 4 bases lay outside the gene matches. Germline CDR1 reads MNHNY; CDR2 reads SVGAGI (reference sequence). CDR3 length: 14 amino acids. The CDR3 here is CASSIQGMNTEAFF. As DNA, the CDR3 is TGTGCCAGCAGCATACAGGGGATGAACACTGAAGCTTTCTTT.

The V and J genes are TRBV12-5 and TRBJ2-7; 7 nucleotides align to TRBD1. The CDR3 consists of 14 residues. Unmatched junction bases numbered 10, after V lost 7 bases and J lost 4 bases. Germline-derived CDR1 and CDR2 are LGHNT and FRNRAP. The CDR3 loop reads CASAPDRVDYEQYF. CDR3 nucleotides: TGTGCTAGTGCCCCCGACAGGGTGGATTACGAGCAGTACTTC. The full variable domain, completed using reference TRBV12-5 and TRBJ2-7, is DARVTQTPRHKVTEMGQEVTMRCQPILGHNTVFWYRQTMMQGLELLAYFRNRAPLDDSGMPKDRFSAEMPDATLATLKIQPSEPRDSAVYFCASAPDRVDYEQYFGPGTRLTVT.

This chain connects TRBV18 to TRBJ2-7; 8 positions match TRBD1. The CDR3 is 16 residues long. Germline values: CDR1 KGHSH, CDR2 LQKENI. Unmatched junction bases numbered 11, after V lost 4 bases and J lost 3 bases. CDR3: CASSLGLLGQGYEQYF. CDR3 coding DNA: TGTGCCAGCTCACTCGGGCTACTCGGACAGGGCTACGAGCAGTACTTC.

The chain employs TRBV4-1 and TRBJ2-7, with 9 bases matching TRBD2. The CDR3 is 15 amino acids. Germline CDR1 MGHRA, CDR2 YSYEKL. The V gene end was trimmed by 1 base and the J gene end by 1 base; junction bases not matched to a gene: 2. CDR3: CASSQGLAVSYEQYF. Written as DNA, the CDR3 is TGCGCCAGCAGCCAAGGACTAGCGGTATCCTACGAGCAGTACTTC.

V is TRBV6-6 and J is TRBJ1-1; 10 bases align to TRBD1. The germline gives CDR1 MNHNY, CDR2 SVGAGI (reference sequence). This CDR3 has 15 residues. Trimming took 6 bases from V and 4 from J; bases not matched to a gene: 8. For the CDR3, the DNA is TGTGCCAGCAGGACAACGGGACAGGGGATCACTGAAGCTTTCTTT. Its translation: CASRTTGQGITEAFF.

V gene TRBV5-1 combines with J gene TRBJ2-5; D perhaps matches TRBD1 (5 bases). V lost 7 bases, J lost 3 bases, and 13 bases lay in between. The V gene's germline CDR1 is SGHRS and CDR2 YFSETQ. CDR3 length equals 13 residues. CDR3 bases: TGCGCCAGCGCCGGGCAGGGTAAAGAGACCCAGTACTTC. It codes for CASAGQGKETQYF.

The chain links TRBV6-5 to TRBJ2-4; 11 bases agree with TRBD1. This CDR3 contains 14 residues. In germline, CDR1 is MNHEY, CDR2 SVGAGI. J gave up 3 bases and V 11 bases, and 6 bases lay outside the gene matches. The CDR3 is CARLDRGHKNIQYF. The CDR3 nucleotides read TGTGCCCGACTGGACAGGGGGCACAAAAACATTCAGTACTTC.

This clone has more than one count but fewer than ten. The V and J genes are TRBV5-4 and TRBJ1-2; 9 bases are shared with TRBD1. The germline gives CDR1 SGHNT, CDR2 YYREEE (reference sequence). The CDR3 is 14 amino acids. V gave up 6 bases and J gave up 8 bases; unmatched junction bases: 11. CDR3 loop: CASISFGTGTGYTF. In DNA, the CDR3 is TGTGCCAGCATCTCGTTTGGGACAGGGACCGGCTACACCTTC. Supplemented by reference TRBV5-4 and TRBJ1-2, the full variable domain reads ETGVTQSPTHLIKTRGQQVTLRCSSQSGHNTVSWYQQALGQGPQFIFQYYREEENGRGNFPPRFSGLQFPNYSSELNVNALELDDSALYLCASISFGTGTGYTFGSGTRLTVV.

This clone showed up just a few times. V is TRBV11-1 and J is TRBJ2-1; 12 bases map to TRBD2. In germline, CDR1 is SGHAT, CDR2 FQDESV (reference sequence). The V segment lost 2 bases and the J segment 6 bases; nucleotides outside the gene matches: 8. The CDR3 spans 17 residues. CDR3 in amino acids: CASSLWTSGKESNEQFF. The CDR3 nucleotides read TGTGCCAGCAGCTTATGGACTAGCGGGAAGGAGAGCAATGAGCAGTTCTTC. The full variable domain, in which reference TRBV11-1 and TRBJ2-1 provide the parts outside the CDR3, is EAEVAQSPRYKITEKSQAVAFWCDPISGHATLYWYRQILGQGPELLVQFQDESVVDDSQLPKDRFSAERLKGVDSTLKIQPAELGDSAMYLCASSLWTSGKESNEQFFGPGTRLTVL.

The chain links TRBV7-2 to TRBJ2-5; TRBD2 agrees at 9 bases. V was pared by 3 bases and J by 2 bases, with 4 bases of the junction left unmatched. CDR1 SGHTA and CDR2 FQGNSA come from the germline V gene. CDR3 length: 15 residues. CDR3 residues: CASSFQRGEQETQYF. The CDR3 DNA reads as TGTGCCAGCAGCTTCCAGCGGGGGGAACAAGAGACCCAGTACTTC.

The chain employs TRBV27 and TRBJ2-7, with a weak D call TRBD2 (7 bases). Per the germline V gene, CDR1 is MNHEY and CDR2 is SMNVEV (reference sequence). This CDR3 has 14 amino acids. V gave up 2 bases and J gave up 5 bases, with 13 bases separating them. The DNA of the CDR3 is TGTGCCAGCAGTTTAGTGGGGGGGCTCCACGAGCAGTACTTC. As protein: CASSLVGGLHEQYF.

The rearrangement links TRBV6-6 to TRBJ1-3, with 7 positions matching TRBD1. The CDR3 loop spans 16 amino acids. CDR1 and CDR2 from the germline V gene are MNHNY and SVGAGI (reference sequence). Unmatched junction bases numbered 7, after V lost 2 bases and J lost 3 bases. CDR3 amino acids: CASSYPVQGSGNTIYF. The CDR3 DNA reads TGTGCCAGCAGTTACCCTGTACAGGGGAGTGGAAACACCATATATTTT.

This chain links TRBV9 with TRBJ1-1; D might be TRBD1 (5 bases). The CDR3 consists of 17 residues. Germline V gives CDR1 SGDLS, CDR2 YYNGEE. V lost 0 bases to trimming and J lost 1 base, with 16 bases between them. The CDR3 spells CASSVDTPGLRNTEAFF. CDR3 sequence (DNA): TGTGCCAGCAGCGTAGATACGCCGGGACTCAGGAACACTGAAGCTTTCTTT.

Concerning this clone: Other DNA sequences within the sample encode an identical CDR3. The chain employs TRBV6-5 and TRBJ1-1; D is possibly TRBD1 (6 bases). Between the trimmed V and J ends, which lost 2 bases and 2 bases, there was a span of 12 bases. The length of the CDR3 is 15 residues. CDR1 and CDR2 from the germline V gene are MNHEY and SVGAGI. CDR3 coding DNA: TGTGCCAGCAGTTACGCCCCGACAGGTAACACTGAAGCTTTCTTT. Protein product: CASSYAPTGNTEAFF.

The rearrangement uses TRBV13 and TRBJ2-7; D possibly corresponds to TRBD1 (5 bases). The CDR3 has 16 amino acids. V was pared by 8 bases and J by 0 bases, with 20 bases between. CDR1 PRHDT and CDR2 FYEKMQ come from the germline V gene (reference sequence). The CDR3 coding sequence is TGTGCCAGCTCCGGCCTCTCAGGGATCGGCTCCTACGAGCAGTACTTC. This codes for CASSGLSGIGSYEQYF.

This clone was counted ten times or more. J is TRBJ1-1 and V is TRBV7-2; no reliable D call. Germline CDR1 SGHTA, CDR2 FQGNSA. There are 12 residues in the CDR3. V was clipped by 5 bases and J by 6 bases, with 10 bases between them. CDR3 sequence reads: CASSLNWSEAFF. DNA for the CDR3: TGTGCCAGCAGCCTAAATTGGTCTGAAGCTTTCTTT.

The chain joins TRBV6-6 to TRBJ2-5, with 8 nucleotides matching TRBD2. The V segment lost 0 bases and the J segment 9 bases; nucleotides outside the gene matches: 9. This CDR3 contains 15 residues. CDR1 is MNHNY, CDR2 SVGAGI, per germline (reference sequence). CDR3 region: CASSYSTSASLAQYF. Written as DNA, the CDR3 is TGTGCCAGCAGTTACTCGACTAGCGCCTCTTTGGCCCAGTACTTC.

This clone came up a few times. The chain has TRBV6-5 and TRBJ2-1; possibly TRBD1 for D (6 bases). The CDR3 is 13 amino acids. Germline CDR1 MNHEY, CDR2 SVGAGI. Trimming took 5 bases from V and 10 from J, leaving 15 bases between them. In DNA form, the CDR3 reads TGTGCCAGCAGTGAAAACAGGGCTGGAGAGCAGTTCTTC. Amino acid sequence: CASSENRAGEQFF.

J is TRBJ2-7 and V is TRBV7-2, with TRBD1 matching over 12 bases. This CDR3 is built from 17 residues. With 3 bases clipped from V and 5 bases from J, the junction kept 11 bases outside the gene matches. Looked up from germline, CDR1 is SGHTA and CDR2 is FQGNSA. The DNA for the CDR3 is TGTGCCAGCAGCTTGGTAACCGGGACAGGGGGCACTAACGAGCAGTACTTC. Translating gives CASSLVTGTGGTNEQYF.

This rearrangement joins TRBV7-8 to TRBJ2-5, with D possibly being TRBD1 (6 bases). Trimming took 3 bases from V and 1 from J, leaving 12 bases between them. This CDR3 spans 15 amino acids. Germline loops: CDR1 SGHVS, CDR2 FQNEAQ. This CDR3 is CASSFSRGSQETQYF. DNA for the CDR3: TGTGCCAGCAGCTTTTCCAGGGGATCCCAAGAGACCCAGTACTTC.

DNA of the CDR3: TGTGCCAGCTCACCACTCCCTAGCGGGAGAGATAATGAGCAGTTCTTC. Translation gives CASSPLPSGRDNEQFF. The chain has TRBV18 and TRBJ2-1; 10 bases are shared with TRBD2. The CDR3 runs 16 residues. After removal of 1 base from V and 7 bases from J, the junction contained 7 bases not matched to a gene. CDR1 is KGHSH, CDR2 LQKENI, per germline.

This chain uses TRBV12-1 with TRBJ2-1; whether TRBD2, the table's D call, matches the DNA was not checked. TRBV12-1 is marked as a pseudogene. The CDR3 contains 17 residues. The CDR3 sequence: CASSFSPSGRLLGEQFF. The CDR3 bases are TGTGCCAGCAGCTTTTCTCCTAGCGGGAGATTATTGGGTGAGCAGTTCTTC.

This chain joins TRBV7-3 and TRBJ2-1, with 8 bases lining up with TRBD2. The V segment lost 7 bases and the J segment 2 bases; nucleotides outside the gene matches: 1. The CDR3 covers 13 residues. Looked up from germline, CDR1 is SGHTA and CDR2 is FQGTGA. The CDR3 reads CASKLAAYNEQFF. Written as DNA, the CDR3 is TGTGCCAGCAAACTAGCGGCCTACAATGAGCAGTTCTTC.

This sequence joins TRBV5-1 and TRBJ2-5; TRBD1 matches at 7 bases. The J call may be incorrect, as the DNA end agrees better with TRBJ2-7. Germline lookup yields CDR1 SGHRS and CDR2 YFSETQ. CDR3 length: 14 residues. CDR3 bases: TGCGCCAGCAGCTTGGTAGACAGGGAGAACGAGCAGTACTTC. It is translated as CASSLVDRENEQYF.

This clone showed up just a few times. The chain employs TRBV6-5 and TRBJ2-7; 9 nucleotides agree with TRBD1. The CDR3 totals 14 residues. V was clipped by 6 bases and J by 3 bases; unmatched bases: 6. Germline V lookup: CDR1 MNHEY, CDR2 SVGAGI. The CDR3 loop reads CASSHAGQGYEQYF. CDR3 sequence (DNA): TGTGCCAGCAGCCACGCGGGACAGGGCTACGAGCAGTACTTC.